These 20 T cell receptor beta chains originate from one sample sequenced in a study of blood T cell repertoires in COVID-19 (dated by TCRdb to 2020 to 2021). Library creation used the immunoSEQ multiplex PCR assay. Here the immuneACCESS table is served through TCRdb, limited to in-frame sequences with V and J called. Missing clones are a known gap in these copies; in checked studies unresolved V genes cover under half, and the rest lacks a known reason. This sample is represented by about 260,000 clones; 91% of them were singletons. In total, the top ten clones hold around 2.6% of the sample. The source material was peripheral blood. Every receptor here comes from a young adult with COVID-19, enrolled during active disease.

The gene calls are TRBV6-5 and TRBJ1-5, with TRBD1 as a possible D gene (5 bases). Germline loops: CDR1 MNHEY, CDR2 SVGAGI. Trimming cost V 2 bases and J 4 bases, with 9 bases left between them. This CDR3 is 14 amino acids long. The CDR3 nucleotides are TGTGCCAGCAGTTACGGGGCTGGAAATCAGCCCCAGCATTTT. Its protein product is CASSYGAGNQPQHF.

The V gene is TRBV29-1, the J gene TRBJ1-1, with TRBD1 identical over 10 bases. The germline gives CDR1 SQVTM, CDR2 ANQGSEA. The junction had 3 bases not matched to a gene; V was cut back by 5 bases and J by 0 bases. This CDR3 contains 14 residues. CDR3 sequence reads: CSVTGTGVNTEAFF. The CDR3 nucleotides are TGCAGCGTTACCGGGACAGGGGTGAACACTGAAGCTTTCTTT. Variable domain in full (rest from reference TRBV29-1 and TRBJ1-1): SAVISQKPSRDICQRGTSLTIQCQVDSQVTMMFWYRQQPGQSLTLIATANQGSEATYESGFVIDKFPISRPNLTFSTLTVSNMSPEDSSIYLCSVTGTGVNTEAFFGQGTRLTVV.

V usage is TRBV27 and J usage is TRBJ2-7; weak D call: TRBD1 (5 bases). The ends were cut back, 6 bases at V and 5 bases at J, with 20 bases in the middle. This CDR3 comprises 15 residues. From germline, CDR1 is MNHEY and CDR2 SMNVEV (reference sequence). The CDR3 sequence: CASSPIDTAGHEQYF. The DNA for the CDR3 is TGTGCCAGCAGCCCCATCGACACCGCAGGGCACGAGCAGTACTTC.

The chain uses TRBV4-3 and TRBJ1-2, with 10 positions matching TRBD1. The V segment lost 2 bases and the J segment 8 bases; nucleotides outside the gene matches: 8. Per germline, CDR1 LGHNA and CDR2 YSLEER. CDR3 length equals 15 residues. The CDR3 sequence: CASSQQSGDRGGYTF. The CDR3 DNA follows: TGCGCCAGCAGCCAACAATCAGGGGACAGGGGCGGCTACACCTTC.

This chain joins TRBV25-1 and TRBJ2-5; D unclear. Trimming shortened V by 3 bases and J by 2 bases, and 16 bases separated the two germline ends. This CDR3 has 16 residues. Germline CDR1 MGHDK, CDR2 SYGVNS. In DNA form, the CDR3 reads TGTGCCAGCAGTGAGTCAGGCCTTGCCCCTCAAGAGACCCAGTACTTC. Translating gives CASSESGLAPQETQYF. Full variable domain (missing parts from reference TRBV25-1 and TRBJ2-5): EADIYQTPRYLVIGTGKKITLECSQTMGHDKMYWYQQDPGMELHLIHYSYGVNSTEKGDLSSESTVSRIRTEHFPLTLESARPSHTSQYLCASSESGLAPQETQYFGPGTRLLVL.

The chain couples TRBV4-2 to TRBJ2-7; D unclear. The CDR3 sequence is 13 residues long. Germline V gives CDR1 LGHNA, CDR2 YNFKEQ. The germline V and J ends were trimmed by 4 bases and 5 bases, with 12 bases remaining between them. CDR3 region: CASSPPSFHEQYF. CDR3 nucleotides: TGTGCCAGCAGCCCCCCGAGTTTCCACGAGCAGTACTTC.

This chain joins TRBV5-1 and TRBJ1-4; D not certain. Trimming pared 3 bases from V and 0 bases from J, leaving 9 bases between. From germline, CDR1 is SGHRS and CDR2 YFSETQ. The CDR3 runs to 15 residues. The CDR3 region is CASSYQATTNEKLFF. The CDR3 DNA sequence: TGCGCCAGCAGCTACCAGGCCACAACTAATGAAAAACTGTTTTTT. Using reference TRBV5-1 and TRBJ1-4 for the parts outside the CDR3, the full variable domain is KAGVTQTPRYLIKTRGQQVTLSCSPISGHRSVSWYQQTPGQGLQFLFEYFSETQRNKGNFPGRFSGRQFSNSRSEMNVSTLELGDSALYLCASSYQATTNEKLFFGSGTQLSVL.

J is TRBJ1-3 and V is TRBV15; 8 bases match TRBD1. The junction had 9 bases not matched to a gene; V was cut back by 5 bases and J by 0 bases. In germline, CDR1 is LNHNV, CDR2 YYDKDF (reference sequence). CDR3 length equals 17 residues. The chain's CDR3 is CATSGGQGAVSGNTIYF. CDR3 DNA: TGTGCCACCAGCGGAGGACAGGGAGCCGTCTCTGGAAACACCATATATTTT.

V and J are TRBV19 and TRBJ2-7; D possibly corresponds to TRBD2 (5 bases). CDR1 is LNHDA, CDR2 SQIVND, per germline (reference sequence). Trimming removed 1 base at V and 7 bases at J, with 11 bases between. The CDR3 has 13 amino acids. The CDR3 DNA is TGTGCCAGTAGTATAGCCGGGATTGAAGAGCAGTACTTC. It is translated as CASSIAGIEEQYF.

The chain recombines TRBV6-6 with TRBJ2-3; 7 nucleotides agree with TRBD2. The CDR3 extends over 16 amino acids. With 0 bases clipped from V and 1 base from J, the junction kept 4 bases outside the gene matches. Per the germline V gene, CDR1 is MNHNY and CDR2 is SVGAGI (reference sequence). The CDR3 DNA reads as TGTGCCAGCAGTTACTCCCCTGCGGGAGGCACAGATACGCAGTATTTT. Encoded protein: CASSYSPAGGTDTQYF.

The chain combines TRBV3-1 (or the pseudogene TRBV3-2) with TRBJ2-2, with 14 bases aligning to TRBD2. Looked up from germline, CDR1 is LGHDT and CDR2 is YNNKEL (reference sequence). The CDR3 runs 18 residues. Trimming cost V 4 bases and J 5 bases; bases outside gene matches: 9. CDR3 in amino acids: CASSPGLAGVEGTGELFF. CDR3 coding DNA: TGTGCCAGCAGCCCGGGACTAGCGGGAGTGGAGGGGACCGGGGAGCTGTTTTTT.

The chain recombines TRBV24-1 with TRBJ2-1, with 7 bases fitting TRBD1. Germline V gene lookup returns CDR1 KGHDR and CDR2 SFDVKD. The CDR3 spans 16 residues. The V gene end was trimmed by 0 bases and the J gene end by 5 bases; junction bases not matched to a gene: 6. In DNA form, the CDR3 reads TGTGCCACCAGTGATTTGGGCAGGGGGATCGACAATGAGCAGTTCTTC. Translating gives CATSDLGRGIDNEQFF.

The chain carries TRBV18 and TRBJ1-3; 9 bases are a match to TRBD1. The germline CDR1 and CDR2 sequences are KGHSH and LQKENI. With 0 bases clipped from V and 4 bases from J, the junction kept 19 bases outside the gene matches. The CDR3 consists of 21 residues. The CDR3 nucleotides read TGTGCCAGCTCACCACCCAGTACCGGGGACAGGGCTCAAGTTAGCGGAAACACCATATATTTT. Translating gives CASSPPSTGDRAQVSGNTIYF.

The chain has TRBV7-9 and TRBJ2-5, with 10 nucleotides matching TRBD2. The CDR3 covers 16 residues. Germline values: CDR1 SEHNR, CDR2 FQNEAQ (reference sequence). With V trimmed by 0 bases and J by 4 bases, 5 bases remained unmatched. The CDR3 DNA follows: TGTGCCAGCAGCTTAGCCCTAGCGGGAGTAGGAGAGACCCAGTACTTC. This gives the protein CASSLALAGVGETQYF.

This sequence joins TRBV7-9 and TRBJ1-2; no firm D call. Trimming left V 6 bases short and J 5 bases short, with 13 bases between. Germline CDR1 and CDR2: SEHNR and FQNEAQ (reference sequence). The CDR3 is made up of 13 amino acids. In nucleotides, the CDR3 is TGTGCCAGCAGGGACGGACTTGTATATGGCTACACCTTC. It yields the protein CASRDGLVYGYTF.

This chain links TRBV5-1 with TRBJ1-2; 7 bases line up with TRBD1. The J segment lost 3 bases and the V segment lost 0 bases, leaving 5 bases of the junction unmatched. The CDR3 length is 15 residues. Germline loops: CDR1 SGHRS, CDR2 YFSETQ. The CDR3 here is CASSLAITGDYGYTF. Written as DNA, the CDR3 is TGCGCCAGCAGCTTGGCCATAACAGGGGACTATGGCTACACCTTC.

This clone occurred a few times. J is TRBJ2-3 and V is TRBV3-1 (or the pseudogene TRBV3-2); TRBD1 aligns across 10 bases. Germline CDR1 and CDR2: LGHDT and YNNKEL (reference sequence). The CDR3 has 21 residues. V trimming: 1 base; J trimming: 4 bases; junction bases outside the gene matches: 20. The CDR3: CASSQAPPGQGFPPRADTQYF. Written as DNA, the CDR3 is TGTGCCAGCAGCCAAGCACCTCCGGGACAGGGGTTCCCCCCACGGGCAGATACGCAGTATTTT.

The chain's CDR3 is CASSLDSGGSQPQHF. DNA of the CDR3: TGTGCCAGCAGCTTAGATTCCGGGGGGAGTCAGCCCCAGCATTTT. The gene calls are TRBV7-2 and TRBJ1-5; D might be TRBD1 (5 bases). The germline CDR1 and CDR2 sequences are SGHTA and FQGNSA. CDR3 size: 15 residues. The V end lost 1 base, the J end lost 6 bases, and 13 bases lay between the germline ends.

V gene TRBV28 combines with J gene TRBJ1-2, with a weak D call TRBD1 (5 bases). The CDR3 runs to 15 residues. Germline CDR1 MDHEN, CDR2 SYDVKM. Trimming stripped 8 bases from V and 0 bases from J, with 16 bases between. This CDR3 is CASGISTAANYGYTF. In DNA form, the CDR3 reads TGTGCCAGCGGCATTTCGACAGCAGCTAACTATGGCTACACCTTC.

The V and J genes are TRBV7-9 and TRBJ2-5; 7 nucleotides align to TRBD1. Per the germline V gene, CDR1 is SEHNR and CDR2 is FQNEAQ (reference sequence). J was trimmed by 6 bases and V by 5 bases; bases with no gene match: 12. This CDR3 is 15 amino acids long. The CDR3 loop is CASSLESTGKKTQYF. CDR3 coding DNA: TGTGCCAGCAGCCTCGAGTCGACAGGGAAAAAGACCCAGTACTTC.